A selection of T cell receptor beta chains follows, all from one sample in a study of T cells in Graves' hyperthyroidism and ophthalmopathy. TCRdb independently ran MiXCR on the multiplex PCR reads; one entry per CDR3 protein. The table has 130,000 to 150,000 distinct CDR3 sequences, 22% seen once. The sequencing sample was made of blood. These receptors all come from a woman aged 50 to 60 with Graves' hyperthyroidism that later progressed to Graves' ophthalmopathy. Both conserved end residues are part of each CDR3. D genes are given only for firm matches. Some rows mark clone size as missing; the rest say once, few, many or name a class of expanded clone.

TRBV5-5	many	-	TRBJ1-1	TGTGCCAGCAGCTTGGACAGGCAGGTCAGGACTGAAGCTTTCTTT	CASSLDRQVRTEAFF
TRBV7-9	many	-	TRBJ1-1	TGTGCCAGCAGCCCCGATGGGGGCCCGAGTAGTGAAGCTTTCTTT	CASSPDGGPSSEAFF
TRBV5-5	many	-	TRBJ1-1	TGTGCCAGCAGCGGGGACACGGGAGGTCGGACTGAAGCTTTCTTT	CASSGDTGGRTEAFF
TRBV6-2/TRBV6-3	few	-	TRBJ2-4	TGTGCCAGCAGTTACTCCCGAGGAGGGGTCTTCGGGGGGCGACAACTTAGCATTCAGTACTTC	CASSYSRGGVFGGRQLSIQYF
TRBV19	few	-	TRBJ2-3	TGTGCCAGTAGTATCGGAGGGGGCCAGTCCACAGATACGCAGTATTTT	CASSIGGGQSTDTQYF
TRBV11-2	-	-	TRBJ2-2	TGTGCCAGCAGCTTATTACTAGTGACCGGGGAGCTGTTTTTT	CASSLLLVTGELFF
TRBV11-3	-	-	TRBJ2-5	TGTGCCAGCAGCGCGGGTCCAACAGAGACCCAGTACTTC	CASSAGPTETQYF
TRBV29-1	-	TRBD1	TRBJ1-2	TGCAGCGTTGGGCTTACAGGGGGAAACTATGGCTACACCTTC	CSVGLTGGNYGYTF
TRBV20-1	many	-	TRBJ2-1	TGCAGTGCTAGTGAACCCGGGACTTTCGTCGGCAAAAGGGGAGAGCAGTTCTTC	CSASEPGTFVGKRGEQFF
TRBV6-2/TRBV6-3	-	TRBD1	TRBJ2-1	TGTGCCAGCAGTGCTCCGGGACAGGGTCGGGATGAGCAGTTCTTC	CASSAPGQGRDEQFF
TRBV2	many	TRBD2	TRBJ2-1	TGTGCCAGCTCTGCCCAGGCTAGCGGCTTCTACAATGAGCAGTTCTTC	CASSAQASGFYNEQFF
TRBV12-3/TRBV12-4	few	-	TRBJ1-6	TGTGCCAGCAGCATGAAGGCTAATTCACCCCTCCACTTT	CASSMKANSPLHF
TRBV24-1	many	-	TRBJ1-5	TGTGCCACCAGTGATTTGGGCAGCTATCAGCCCCAGCATTTT	CATSDLGSYQPQHF
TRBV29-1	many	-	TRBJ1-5	TGCAGCGCGGGGGACGGCCGCAATCAGCCCCAGCATTTT	CSAGDGRNQPQHF
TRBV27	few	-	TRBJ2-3	TGTGCCAGCAGTTTATCTTGGCAGGGGAATCCAGATACGCAGTATTTT	CASSLSWQGNPDTQYF
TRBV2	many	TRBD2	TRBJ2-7	TGTGCCAGCAGTGAAGTAGGACTAGACTACGAGCAGTACTTC	CASSEVGLDYEQYF
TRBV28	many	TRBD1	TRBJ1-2	TGTGCCAGCAGGGCTTTAAGGACAGGCCGCTACACCTTC	CASRALRTGRYTF
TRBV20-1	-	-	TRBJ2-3	TGCAGTCTAACTTCTGGCACAGATACGCAGTATTTT	CSLTSGTDTQYF
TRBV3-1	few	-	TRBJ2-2	TGTGCCAGCAGCCTCGGGCGTGACGGGGAGCTGTTTTTT	CASSLGRDGELFF
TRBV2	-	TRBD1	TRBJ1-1	TGTGCCAGCAGTGAAGGGCTCGGGACAGGGCACACTGAAGCTTTCTTT	CASSEGLGTGHTEAFF
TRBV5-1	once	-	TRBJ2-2	TGCGCCAGCAGTGGCGGCAGGATAAACACCGGGGAGCTGTTTTTT	CASSGGRINTGELFF
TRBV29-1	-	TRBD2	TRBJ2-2	TGCAGCGGGGGGGAGGGAGGCGACACCGGGGAGCTGTTTTTT	CSGGEGGDTGELFF
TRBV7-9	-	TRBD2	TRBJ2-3	TGTGCCAGCAGCTTCGGCGGGAGTTTAGATACGCAGTATTTT	CASSFGGSLDTQYF
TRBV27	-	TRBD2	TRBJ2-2	TGTGCCAGCAGTTTAAAATGGGCTAGCGGGAACACCGGGGAGCTGTTTTTT	CASSLKWASGNTGELFF
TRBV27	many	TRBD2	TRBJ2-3	TGTGCCAGCAGTCCAATGGGACTAGCGGCTACAGATACGCAGTATTTT	CASSPMGLAATDTQYF
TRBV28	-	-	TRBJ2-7	TGTGCCAGCAGTCCGCACTACAAGCAGTACTTC	CASSPHYKQYF
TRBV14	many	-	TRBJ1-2	TGTGCCAGCAGCCAAGAGGAGGGAGTGAGGTCTGGCTACACCTTC	CASSQEEGVRSGYTF
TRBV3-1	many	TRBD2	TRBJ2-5	TGTGCCAGCAGCCAAGATAGCGGGAGCGCCAGGACCCAGTACTTC	CASSQDSGSARTQYF
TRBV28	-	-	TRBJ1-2	TGTGCCAGCAGTTTTGGGCAGGGGATACAAGGCTACACCTTC	CASSFGQGIQGYTF
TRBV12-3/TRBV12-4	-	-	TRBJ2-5	TGTGCCAGCAGTTTGAGCCCACTTGGGGAGACCCAGTACTTC	CASSLSPLGETQYF
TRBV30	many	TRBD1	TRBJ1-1	TGTGCCTGGAGTGTACAGGGGCAAGCTTTCTTT	CAWSVQGQAFF
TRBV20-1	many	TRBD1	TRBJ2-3	TGCAGTGCTCTTCCGGGACAGGGGTGGACAGATACGCAGTATTTT	CSALPGQGWTDTQYF
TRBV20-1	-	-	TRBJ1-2	TGCAGTGCTAGAGAGAGGGGTGGCTACACCTTC	CSARERGGYTF
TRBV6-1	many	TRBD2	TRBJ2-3	TGTGCCAGCAGTGACTTTGCTAGCGGGCCTACAGATACGCAGTATTTT	CASSDFASGPTDTQYF
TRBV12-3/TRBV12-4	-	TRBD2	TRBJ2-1	TGTGCCAGCAGGGAAGGGACTAGCGGGAGGAATGAGCAGTTCTTC	CASREGTSGRNEQFF
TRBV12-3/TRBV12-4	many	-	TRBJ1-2	TGTGCCAGCAGCGAGGACAGAAGTTCTGCTTCTAACTATGGCTACACCTTC	CASSEDRSSASNYGYTF
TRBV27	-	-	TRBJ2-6	TGTGCCAGCAGTTTATCCCAGCGGTCCCTTGGGGCCAACGTCCTGACTTTC	CASSLSQRSLGANVLTF
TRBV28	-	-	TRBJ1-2	TGTGCCAGCAGAGCGGGACGGATCTATGGCTACACCTTC	CASRAGRIYGYTF
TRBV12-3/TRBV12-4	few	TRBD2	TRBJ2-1	TGTGCCAGCATTCGGACTAGCGGGAGAAATGAGCAGTTCTTC	CASIRTSGRNEQFF
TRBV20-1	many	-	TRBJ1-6	TGCAGTGCCGTAACAGGGAATTCACCCCTCCACTTT	CSAVTGNSPLHF
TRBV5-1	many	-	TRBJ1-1	TGCGCCAGCAGCTTGGGAGGGGCAAACACTGAAGCTTTCTTT	CASSLGGANTEAFF
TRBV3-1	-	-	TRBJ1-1	TGTGCCAGCAGCCAGCAACCAGGAATGAACACTGAAGCTTTCTTT	CASSQQPGMNTEAFF
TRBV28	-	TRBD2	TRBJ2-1	TGTGCCAGCAGCTTGGGACTAGCGGGAGGTTCAAATGAGCAGTTCTTC	CASSLGLAGGSNEQFF
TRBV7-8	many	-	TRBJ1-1	TGTGCCAGCAGCCTCCAGGGTGGGATCACTGAAGCTTTCTTT	CASSLQGGITEAFF
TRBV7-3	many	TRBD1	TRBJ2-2	TGTGCCAGCAGCTCGACAGGGGGCAGGACCGGGGAGCTGTTTTTT	CASSSTGGRTGELFF
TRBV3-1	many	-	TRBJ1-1	TGTGCCAGCAGCCAAGATCGGAGGGGAGGCACTGAAGCTTTCTTT	CASSQDRRGGTEAFF
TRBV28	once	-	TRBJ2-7	TGTGCCAGCAGTTTGGGCGGGACCTACGAGCAGTACTTC	CASSLGGTYEQYF
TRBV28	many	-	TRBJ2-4	TGTGCCAGCAGTTTGCAGGGTAGCCGGTACTTC	CASSLQGSRYF